This T cell receptor beta chain was sequenced in a study of cytomegalovirus exposure and HLA in healthy donors. Study context: Both the approximately 130 validation repertoires and the 600 to 700 first-cohort repertoires used the same platform, as reported by a later analysis.

This CDR3 is built from 17 residues. V lost 5 bases and J 2 bases, leaving 19 bases between the germline ends. The germline V gene has CDR1 SGHTA and CDR2 FQGNSA. This table comes from immunoSEQ multiplex PCR, and its TCRdb copy is limited to in-frame clones, with some not included. The sample holds about 120,000 clones, 85% to 90% seen once. The TCR sequence derives from a woman under 30 in good health and CMV-seronegative. The rearrangement uses TRBV7-2 and TRBJ1-5, with D perhaps TRBD1 (6 bases). The sequencing input was PBMCs. The CDR3 nucleotides read TGTGCCAGCAGCGAATTATACGCAGGGGTCGGCAATCAGCCCCAGCATTTT. It yields the protein CASSELYAGVGNQPQHF.